This entry features one TCR beta chain sequence. Its antigen is as yet unknown. From germline, CDR1 is MNHEY and CDR2 SVGEGT. Trimming cost V 5 bases and J 3 bases, with 13 bases left between them. The CDR3 extends over 15 amino acids. This record comes from a study of T cell responses to AZD1222 COVID-19 vaccine. For the study at large: Second doses that came at about 4 or about 12 weeks were put together.

Measured with immunoSEQ multiplex PCR; TCRdb has only the in-frame clones, and not every one. The repertoire holds roughly 160,000 clones, with 88% as singletons. The study's findings and limits: Clonal diversity may have been underestimated, and the donors were mostly white British, with more females than males. It was only after the peak T cell response that any repertoires were sampled.

Material: peripheral blood, obtained on day 0 of AZD1222 vaccination. The receptor was isolated from an adult in good health. The chain employs TRBV6-2 or TRBV6-3 and TRBJ2-2; D is perhaps TRBD1 (6 bases). The CDR3 coding sequence is TGTGCCAGCAGTAGAGGGGGTTCTGACACCGGGGAGCTGTTTTTT. This sequence encodes CASSRGGSDTGELFF.